These 15 T cell receptor beta chains share one sample of origin, sequenced in a study of kidney transplant recipient with SARS-CoV-2 infection. TCRdb re-called the reads through MiXCR, storing one row per CDR3 protein. In the table there are fewer than 250,000 distinct CDR3 sequences, around 28% of which are singletons. The sample in question was a blood sample, obtained at baseline and on day 111 from a kidney transplant recipient. The source of these receptors is a male patient aged 25-45 years who had COVID-19 and was a kidney transplant recipient. Some T cells may have come from the graft donor.

This clonotype was picked up many times. The rearrangement links TRBV6-5 to TRBJ1-2; no reliable D call. V shed 4 bases and J shed 4 bases, with 22 bases lying between them. From germline, CDR1 is MNHEY and CDR2 SVGAGI. The length of the CDR3 is 17 residues. This CDR3 is CASSCTPSMRKTYGYTF. CDR3 DNA: TGTGCCAGCAGTTGTACGCCCTCTATGCGAAAGACCTATGGCTACACCTTC.

As concerns this clonotype: With a much larger clone just one base away, this may be a read error. V is TRBV6-5 and J is TRBJ2-7; 9 nucleotides align to TRBD2. From germline, CDR1 is MNHEY and CDR2 SVGAGI. There are 15 residues in the CDR3. The junction had 3 bases not matched to a gene; V was cut back by 2 bases and J by 1 base. CDR3: CASSYHLAGSYEQYF. In DNA, the CDR3 is TGTGCCAGCAGTTACCACCTAGCGGGGTCCTACGAGCAGTACTTC.

This rearrangement joins TRBV19 to TRBJ1-2; D unclear. The V end lost 5 bases, the J end lost 4 bases, and 23 bases lay between the germline ends. CDR3 length equals 17 residues. The germline CDR1 and CDR2 sequences are LNHDA and SQIVND (reference sequence). Written as DNA, the CDR3 is TGTGCCAGTAGTTGCGACTCGACAAATCGAAAGACCTATGGCTACACCTTC. Protein product: CASSCDSTNRKTYGYTF.

The chain combines TRBV19 with TRBJ1-4; D is unclear. Trimming removed 5 bases from V and 8 bases from J, with 15 bases in between. Germline CDR1 reads LNHDA; CDR2 reads SQIVND (reference sequence). The CDR3 consists of 14 residues. CDR3 sequence (DNA): TGTGCCAGTAGTGCGGATTCATCAAGGGAAAAACTGTTTTTT. This codes for CASSADSSREKLFF.

This clonotype was recorded at least ten times. The chain couples TRBV6-5 to TRBJ2-7; TRBD1 agrees at 10 bases. This CDR3 is 15 amino acids long. Germline V CDR1 and CDR2: MNHEY, SVGAGI. The V gene end was trimmed by 6 bases and the J gene end by 2 bases; junction bases not matched to a gene: 7. The CDR3 bases are TGTGCCAGCAGACTCATCGGGACAGGGGCCTACGAGCAGTACTTC. Protein product: CASRLIGTGAYEQYF.

In its sample, this clonotype was seen a few times. The J gene is TRBJ2-3, the V gene TRBV5-4; D is possibly TRBD1 or TRBD2 (7 bases each). The CDR3 is made up of 15 amino acids. The germline V gene has CDR1 SGHNT and CDR2 YYREEE (reference sequence). Trimming pared 4 bases from V and 2 bases from J, leaving 14 bases between. CDR3 DNA sequence: TGTGCCAGCAGCCCGGGGGGACAGCCCACAGATACGCAGTATTTT. Its protein is CASSPGGQPTDTQYF.

This clonotype has at least ten counts. The rearrangement uses TRBV9 and TRBJ2-2; D not certain. Germline values: CDR1 SGDLS, CDR2 YYNGEE. Deletions cut 7 bases from V and 2 bases from J, with 3 bases between. The CDR3 consists of 11 residues. The CDR3 DNA sequence: TGTGCCAGCGACAACACCGGGGAGCTGTTTTTT. Translated, it gives CASDNTGELFF.

The chain is built from TRBV27 and TRBJ1-4, with unresolved D. With 6 bases removed from V and 0 bases from J, the gap between germline ends came to 2 bases. The CDR3 contains 12 residues. In germline, CDR1 is MNHEY, CDR2 SMNVEV (reference sequence). The CDR3 region has the DNA TGTGCCAGCAGAACAACTAATGAAAAACTGTTTTTT. Translated, it gives CASRTTNEKLFF.

About this clonotype: Being one base from a much bigger clone, this may be a read error. The CDR3 DNA reads TGTGCCAGCAGCCAAGATCAGCAGGCGAACACCGAGGAGCTGTTTTTT. Amino acid sequence: CASSQDQQANTEELFF. The chain joins TRBV3-1 to TRBJ2-2, with D uncertain. The CDR3 has 16 residues. In germline, CDR1 is LGHDT, CDR2 YNNKEL (reference sequence).

This clonotype was seen ten or more times. The chain is built from TRBV10-3 and TRBJ2-3; 9 nucleotides agree with TRBD1. Germline values: CDR1 ENHRY, CDR2 SYGVKD. The CDR3 is made up of 16 amino acids. The V and J ends lost 6 bases and 1 base, in that order; junction bases with no gene match: 8. In nucleotides, the CDR3 is TGTGCCATCAGATCGACAGGGGGGTTTGGCACAGATACGCAGTATTTT. Translating it yields CAIRSTGGFGTDTQYF.

Remarks on this clonotype: A much larger clone is a single base away; this may be a read error. As DNA, the CDR3 is TGTGCCGGCAGCTTAGGACAGGATATCAATCAGCCCCAGCATTTT. Protein sequence: CAGSLGQDINQPQHF. The rearrangement uses TRBV7-9 and TRBJ1-5; 7 bases map to TRBD1. This CDR3 region has 15 residues. The germline gives CDR1 SEHNR, CDR2 FQNEAQ (reference sequence).

This clonotype was seen repeatedly, ten times or more. The V and J genes are TRBV4-3 and TRBJ1-2; the D gene is possibly TRBD1 (6 bases). The CDR3 runs to 15 residues. Germline V gene lookup returns CDR1 LGHNA and CDR2 YSLEER. Between the trimmed V and J ends, which lost 2 bases and 6 bases, there was a span of 16 bases. CDR3 nucleotide sequence: TGCGCCAGCAGCCAACCGTCTGGGCAGGGGAATGGCTACACCTTC. It codes for CASSQPSGQGNGYTF.

Ten or more counts support this clonotype. This chain joins TRBV3-1 and TRBJ1-2; 9 bases align to TRBD1. Germline CDR1 LGHDT, CDR2 YNNKEL (reference sequence). V lost 5 bases, J lost 6 bases, and 13 bases stayed unmatched. The CDR3 sequence is 16 residues long. The DNA for the CDR3 is TGTGCCAGCAGCATTGGGGGCACAGGGGGCCTGGATGGCTACACCTTC. This translates into CASSIGGTGGLDGYTF. Full variable domain (rest looked up from reference TRBV3-1 and TRBJ1-2): DTAVSQTPKYLVTQMGNDKSIKCEQNLGHDTMYWYKQDSKKFLKIMFSYNNKELIINETVPNRFSPKSPDKAHLNLHINSLELGDSAVYFCASSIGGTGGLDGYTFGSGTRLTVV.

Notes on this clonotype: A read error is possible here, since a much larger clone lies one base away. The J gene is TRBJ1-2, the V gene TRBV6-2 or TRBV6-3; no firm D call. Germline CDR1 MNHEY, CDR2 SVGEGT. The CDR3 extends over 17 amino acids. The CDR3 is CVSSDKDCIGKTYGYTF. As DNA, the CDR3 is TGTGTCAGCAGTGACAAAGACTGCATCGGAAAGACCTATGGCTACACCTTC.

In regard to this clonotype: One junction end does not reproduce the germline sequence, and a read error may be involved. V usage is TRBV6-4 and J usage is TRBJ1-2, with D uncertain. Germline values: CDR1 MRHNA, CDR2 SNTAGT. The length of the CDR3 is 17 residues. This chain's CDR3 is CANSVSAPHGKTYGYTF. In DNA, the CDR3 is TGTGCCAACAGTGTAAGCGCCCCACACGGAAAGACCTATGGCTACACCTTC.